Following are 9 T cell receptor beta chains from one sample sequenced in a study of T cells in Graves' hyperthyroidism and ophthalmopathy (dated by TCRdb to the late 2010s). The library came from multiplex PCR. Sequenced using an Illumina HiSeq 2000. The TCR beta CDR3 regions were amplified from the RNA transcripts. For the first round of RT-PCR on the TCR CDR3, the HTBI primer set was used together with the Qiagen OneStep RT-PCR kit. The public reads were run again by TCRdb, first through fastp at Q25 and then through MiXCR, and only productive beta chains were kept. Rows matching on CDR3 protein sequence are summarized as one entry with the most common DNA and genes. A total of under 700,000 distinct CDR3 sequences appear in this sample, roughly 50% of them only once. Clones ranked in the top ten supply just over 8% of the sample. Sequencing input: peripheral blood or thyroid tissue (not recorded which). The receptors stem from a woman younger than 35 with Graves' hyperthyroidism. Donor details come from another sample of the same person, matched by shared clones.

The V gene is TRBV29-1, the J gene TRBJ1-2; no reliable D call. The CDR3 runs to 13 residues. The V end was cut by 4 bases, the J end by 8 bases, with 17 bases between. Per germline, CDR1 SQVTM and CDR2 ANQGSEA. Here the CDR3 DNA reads TGCAGCGTTGTGGTGGCAAGTTCGGGGGGCTACACCTTC. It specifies CSVVVASSGGYTF.

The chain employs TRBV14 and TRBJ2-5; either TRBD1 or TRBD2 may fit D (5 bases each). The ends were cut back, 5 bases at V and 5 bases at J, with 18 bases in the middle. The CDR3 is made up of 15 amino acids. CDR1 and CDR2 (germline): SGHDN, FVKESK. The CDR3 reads CASSGGPIPGETQYF. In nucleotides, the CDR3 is TGTGCCAGCAGCGGGGGACCCATTCCAGGGGAGACCCAGTACTTC. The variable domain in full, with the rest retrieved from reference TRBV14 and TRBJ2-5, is EAGVTQFPSHSVIEKGQTVTLRCDPISGHDNLYWYRRVMGKEIKFLLHFVKESKQDESGMPNNRFLAERTGGTYSTLKVQPAELEDSGVYFCASSGGPIPGETQYFGPGTRLLVL.

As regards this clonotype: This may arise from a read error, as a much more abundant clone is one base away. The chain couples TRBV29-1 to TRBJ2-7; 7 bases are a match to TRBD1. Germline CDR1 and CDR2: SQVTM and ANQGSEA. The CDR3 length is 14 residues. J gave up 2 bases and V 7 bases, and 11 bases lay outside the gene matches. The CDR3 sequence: CSATDRDWAYEQYF. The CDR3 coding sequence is TGCAGCGCTACCGACAGGGATTGGGCCTACGAGCAGTACTTC.

CDR3 region: CASSLVQYYEQYF. For the CDR3, the DNA is TGTGCCAGCAGCTTAGTTCAGTACTACGAGCAGTACTTC. This chain uses TRBV7-2 with TRBJ2-7; D is ambiguous. The CDR3 runs 13 residues. The V end lost 1 base, the J end lost 3 bases, and 7 bases lay between the germline ends. CDR1 is SGHTA, CDR2 FQGNSA, per germline.

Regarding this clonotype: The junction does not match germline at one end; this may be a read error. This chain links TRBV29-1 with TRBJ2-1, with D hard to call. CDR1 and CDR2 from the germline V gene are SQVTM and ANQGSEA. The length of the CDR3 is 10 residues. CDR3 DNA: TGCAGCGGTCGAGACAATGAGCACTTCTTC. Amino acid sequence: CSGRDNEHFF.

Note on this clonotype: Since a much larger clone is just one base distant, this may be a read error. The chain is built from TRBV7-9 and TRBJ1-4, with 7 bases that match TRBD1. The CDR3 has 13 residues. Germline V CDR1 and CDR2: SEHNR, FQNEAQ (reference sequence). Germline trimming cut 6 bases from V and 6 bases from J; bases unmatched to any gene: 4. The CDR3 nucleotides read TGTGCCAGCAGACCCGGGACAGATGAAAAACTGTTTTTT. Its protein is CASRPGTDEKLFF.

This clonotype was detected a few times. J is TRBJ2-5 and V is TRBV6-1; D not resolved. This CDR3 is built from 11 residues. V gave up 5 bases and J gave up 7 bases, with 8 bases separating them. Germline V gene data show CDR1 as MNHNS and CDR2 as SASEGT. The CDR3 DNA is TGTGCCAGCAGTATAACCGCGACCCAGTACTTC. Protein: CASSITATQYF.

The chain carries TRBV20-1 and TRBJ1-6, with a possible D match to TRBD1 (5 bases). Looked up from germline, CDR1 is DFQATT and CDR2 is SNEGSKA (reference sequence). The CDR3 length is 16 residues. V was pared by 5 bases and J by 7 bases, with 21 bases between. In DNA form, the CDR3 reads TGCAGTGCTGGGTACCCCGCGAGGGGCGGGAATTCACCCCTCCACTTT. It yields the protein CSAGYPARGGNSPLHF.

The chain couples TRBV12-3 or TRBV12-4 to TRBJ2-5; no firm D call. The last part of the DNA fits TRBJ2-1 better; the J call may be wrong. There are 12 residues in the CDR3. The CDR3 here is CASSFARGEQFF. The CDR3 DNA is TGTGCCAGCAGTTTCGCGCGCGGCGAGCAGTTCTTC.